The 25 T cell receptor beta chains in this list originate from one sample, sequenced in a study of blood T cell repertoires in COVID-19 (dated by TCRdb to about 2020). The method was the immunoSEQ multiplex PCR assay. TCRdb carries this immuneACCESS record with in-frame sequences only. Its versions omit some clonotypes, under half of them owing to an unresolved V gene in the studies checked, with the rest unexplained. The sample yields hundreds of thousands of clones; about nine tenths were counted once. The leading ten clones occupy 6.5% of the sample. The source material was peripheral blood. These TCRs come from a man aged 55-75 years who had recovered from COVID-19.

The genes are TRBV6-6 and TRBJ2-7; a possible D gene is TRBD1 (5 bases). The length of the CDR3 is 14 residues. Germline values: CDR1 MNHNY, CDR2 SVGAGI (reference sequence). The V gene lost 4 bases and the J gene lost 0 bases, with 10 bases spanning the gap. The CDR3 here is CASSSRQGSYEQYF. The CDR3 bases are TGTGCCAGCAGTTCTAGGCAGGGCTCCTACGAGCAGTACTTC.

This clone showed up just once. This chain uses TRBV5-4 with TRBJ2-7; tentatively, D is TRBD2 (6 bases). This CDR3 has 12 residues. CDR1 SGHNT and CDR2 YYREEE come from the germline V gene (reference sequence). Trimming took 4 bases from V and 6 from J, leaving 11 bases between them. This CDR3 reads CASSQVGGEQYF. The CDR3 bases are TGTGCCAGCAGCCAGGTGGGGGGCGAGCAGTACTTC.

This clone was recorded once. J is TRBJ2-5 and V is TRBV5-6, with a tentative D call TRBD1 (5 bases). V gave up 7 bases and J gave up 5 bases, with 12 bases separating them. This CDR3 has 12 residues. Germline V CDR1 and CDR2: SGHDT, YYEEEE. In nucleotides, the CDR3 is TGTGCCAGCGGGCTGGGGCGGGAGACCCAGTACTTC. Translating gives CASGLGRETQYF. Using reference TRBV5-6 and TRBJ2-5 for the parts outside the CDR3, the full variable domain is DAGVTQSPTHLIKTRGQQVTLRCSPKSGHDTVSWYQQALGQGPQFIFQYYEEEERQRGNFPDRFSGHQFPNYSSELNVNALLLGDSALYLCASGLGRETQYFGPGTRLLVL.

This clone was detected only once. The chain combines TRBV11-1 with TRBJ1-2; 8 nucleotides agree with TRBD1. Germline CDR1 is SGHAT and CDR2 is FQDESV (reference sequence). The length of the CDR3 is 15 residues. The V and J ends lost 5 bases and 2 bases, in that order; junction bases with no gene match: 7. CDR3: CASSLSTGVNYGYTF. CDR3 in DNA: TGTGCCAGCAGCCTATCGACAGGGGTAAACTATGGCTACACCTTC. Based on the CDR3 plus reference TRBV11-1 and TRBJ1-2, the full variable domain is EAEVAQSPRYKITEKSQAVAFWCDPISGHATLYWYRQILGQGPELLVQFQDESVVDDSQLPKDRFSAERLKGVDSTLKIQPAELGDSAMYLCASSLSTGVNYGYTFGSGTRLTVV.

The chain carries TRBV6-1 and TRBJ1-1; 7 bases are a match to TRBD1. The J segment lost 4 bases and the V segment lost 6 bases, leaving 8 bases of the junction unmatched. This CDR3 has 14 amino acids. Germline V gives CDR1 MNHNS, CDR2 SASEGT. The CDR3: CASRETGILTEAFF. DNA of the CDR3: TGTGCCAGCAGGGAGACAGGGATTCTCACTGAAGCTTTCTTT.

This chain's CDR3 is CSAHAGGAGELFF. In nucleotides, the CDR3 is TGCAGCGCCCACGCCGGGGGAGCAGGGGAGCTGTTTTTT. This sequence joins TRBV29-1 and TRBJ2-2; D perhaps matches TRBD2 (6 bases). Germline CDR1 SQVTM, CDR2 ANQGSEA. Trimming removed 7 bases from V and 8 bases from J, with 17 bases in between. The CDR3 loop spans 13 amino acids.

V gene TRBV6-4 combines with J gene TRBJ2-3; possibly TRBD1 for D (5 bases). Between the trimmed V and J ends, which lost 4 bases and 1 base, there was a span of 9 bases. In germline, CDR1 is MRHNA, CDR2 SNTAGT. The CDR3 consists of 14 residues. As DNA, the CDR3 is TGTGCCAGCAGTGTCACAGGAGGCACAGATACGCAGTATTTT. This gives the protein CASSVTGGTDTQYF.

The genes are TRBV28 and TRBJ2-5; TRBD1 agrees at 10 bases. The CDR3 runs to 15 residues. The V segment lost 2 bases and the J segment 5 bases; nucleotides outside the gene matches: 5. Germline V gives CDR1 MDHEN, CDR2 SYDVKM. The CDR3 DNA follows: TGTGCCAGCAGTTTACCGGGACAGGGGAGGGAGACCCAGTACTTC. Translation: CASSLPGQGRETQYF.

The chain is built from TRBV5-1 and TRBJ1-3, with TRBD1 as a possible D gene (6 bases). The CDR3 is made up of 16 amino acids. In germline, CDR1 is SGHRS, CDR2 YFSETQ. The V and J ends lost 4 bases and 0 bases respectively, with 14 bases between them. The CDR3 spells CASSLPGQSSGNTIYF. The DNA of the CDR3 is TGCGCCAGCAGCCTCCCTGGACAGAGCTCTGGAAACACCATATATTTT.

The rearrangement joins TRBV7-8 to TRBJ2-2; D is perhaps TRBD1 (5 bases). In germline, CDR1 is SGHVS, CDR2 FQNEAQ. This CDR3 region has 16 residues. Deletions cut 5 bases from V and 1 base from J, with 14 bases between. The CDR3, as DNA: TGTGCCAGCAGCCTCCAGGGTTTTGGGAACACCGGGGAGCTGTTTTTT. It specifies CASSLQGFGNTGELFF.

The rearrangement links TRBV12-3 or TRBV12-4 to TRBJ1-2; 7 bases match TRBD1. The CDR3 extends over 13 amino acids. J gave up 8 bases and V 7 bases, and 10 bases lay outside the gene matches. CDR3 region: CASNRDSFSGYTF. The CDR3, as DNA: TGTGCCAGCAACCGGGACAGCTTTTCAGGCTACACCTTC.

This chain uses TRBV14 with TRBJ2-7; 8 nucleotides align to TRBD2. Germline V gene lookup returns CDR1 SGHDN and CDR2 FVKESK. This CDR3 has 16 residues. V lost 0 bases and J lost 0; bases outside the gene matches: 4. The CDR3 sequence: CASSQERTSGSYEQYF. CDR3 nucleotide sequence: TGTGCCAGCAGCCAAGAAAGAACTAGCGGCTCCTACGAGCAGTACTTC.

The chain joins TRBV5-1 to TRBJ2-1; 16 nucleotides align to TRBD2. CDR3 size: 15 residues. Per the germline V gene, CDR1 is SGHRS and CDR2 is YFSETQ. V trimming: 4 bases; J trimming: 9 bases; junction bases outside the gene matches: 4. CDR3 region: CASSGGLAGGREQFF. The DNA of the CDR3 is TGCGCCAGCAGCGGGGGACTAGCGGGAGGGCGTGAGCAGTTCTTC.

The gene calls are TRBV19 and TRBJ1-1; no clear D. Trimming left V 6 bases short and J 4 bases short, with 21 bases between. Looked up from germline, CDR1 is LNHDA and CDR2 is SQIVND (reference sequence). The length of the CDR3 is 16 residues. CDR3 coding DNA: TGTGCCAGTAGCCCCGTCTCGGCAGCCCGGGTCACTGAAGCTTTCTTT. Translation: CASSPVSAARVTEAFF.

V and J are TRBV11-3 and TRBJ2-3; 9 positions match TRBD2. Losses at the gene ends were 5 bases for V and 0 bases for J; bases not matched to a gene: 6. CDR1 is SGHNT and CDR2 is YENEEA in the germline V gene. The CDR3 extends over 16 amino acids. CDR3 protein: CASSATSGLSTDTQYF. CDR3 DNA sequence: TGTGCCAGCAGCGCAACTAGCGGGCTAAGCACAGATACGCAGTATTTT.

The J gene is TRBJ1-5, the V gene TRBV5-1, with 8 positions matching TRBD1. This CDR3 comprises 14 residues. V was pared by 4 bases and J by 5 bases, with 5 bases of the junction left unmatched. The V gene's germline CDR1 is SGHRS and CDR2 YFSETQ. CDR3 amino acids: CASSLTGEDQPQHF. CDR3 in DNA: TGCGCCAGCAGCCTGACAGGGGAAGATCAGCCCCAGCATTTT.

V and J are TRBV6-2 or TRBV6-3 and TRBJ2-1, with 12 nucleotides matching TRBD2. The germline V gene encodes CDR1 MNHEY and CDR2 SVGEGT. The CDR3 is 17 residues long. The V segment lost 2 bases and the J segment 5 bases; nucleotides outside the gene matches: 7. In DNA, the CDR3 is TGTGCCAGCAGTTACCCGACTAGCGGGAGCCAAAACAATGAGCAGTTCTTC. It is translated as CASSYPTSGSQNNEQFF.

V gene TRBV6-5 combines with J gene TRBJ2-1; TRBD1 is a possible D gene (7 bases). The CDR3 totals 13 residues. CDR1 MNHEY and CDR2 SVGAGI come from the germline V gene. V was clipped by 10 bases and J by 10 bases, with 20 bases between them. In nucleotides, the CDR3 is TGTGCCACCGTTGGAGGGGGCCTTCAGGAGCAGTTCTTC. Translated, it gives CATVGGGLQEQFF.

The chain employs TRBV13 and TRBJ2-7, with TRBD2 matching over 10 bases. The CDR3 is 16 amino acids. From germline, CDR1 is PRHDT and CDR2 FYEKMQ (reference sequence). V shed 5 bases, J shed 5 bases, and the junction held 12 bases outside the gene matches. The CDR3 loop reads CASSPRRTSGTDEQYF. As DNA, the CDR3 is TGTGCCAGCAGCCCCCGGCGAACTAGCGGGACCGACGAGCAGTACTTC. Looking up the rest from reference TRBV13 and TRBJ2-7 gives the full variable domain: AAGVIQSPRHLIKEKRETATLKCYPIPRHDTVYWYQQGPGQDPQFLISFYEKMQSDKGSIPDRFSAQQFSDYHSELNMSSLELGDSALYFCASSPRRTSGTDEQYFGPGTRLTVT.

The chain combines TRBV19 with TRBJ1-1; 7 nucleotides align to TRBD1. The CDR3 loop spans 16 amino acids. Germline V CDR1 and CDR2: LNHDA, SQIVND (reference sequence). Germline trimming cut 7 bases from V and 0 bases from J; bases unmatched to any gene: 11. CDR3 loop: CASKSSDRLVNTEAFF. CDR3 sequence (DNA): TGTGCCAGTAAGAGTTCGGACAGGTTGGTGAACACTGAAGCTTTCTTT.

The CDR3 DNA follows: TGTGCCAGCAGCCAAGCTTCTCTGAGCTCTGGGGCCAACGTCCTGACTTTC. Protein product: CASSQASLSSGANVLTF. The chain has TRBV3-1 (or the pseudogene TRBV3-2) and TRBJ2-6, with D uncertain. V gave up 1 base and J gave up 0 bases, with 10 bases separating them. The length of the CDR3 is 17 residues. CDR1 and CDR2 (germline): LGHDT, YNNKEL (reference sequence).

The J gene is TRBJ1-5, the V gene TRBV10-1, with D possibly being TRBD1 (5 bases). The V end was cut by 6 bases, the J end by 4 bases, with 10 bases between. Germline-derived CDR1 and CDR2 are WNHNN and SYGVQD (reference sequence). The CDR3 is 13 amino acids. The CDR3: CASSQGYNQPQHF. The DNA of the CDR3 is TGCGCCAGCAGCCAGGGATATAATCAGCCCCAGCATTTT.

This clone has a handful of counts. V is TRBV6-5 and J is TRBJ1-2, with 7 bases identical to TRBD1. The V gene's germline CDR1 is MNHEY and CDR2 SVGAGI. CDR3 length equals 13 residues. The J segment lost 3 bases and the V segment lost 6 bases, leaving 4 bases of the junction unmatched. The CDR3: CASRQRGHYGYTF. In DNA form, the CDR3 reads TGTGCCAGCAGGCAGAGGGGGCACTATGGCTACACCTTC.

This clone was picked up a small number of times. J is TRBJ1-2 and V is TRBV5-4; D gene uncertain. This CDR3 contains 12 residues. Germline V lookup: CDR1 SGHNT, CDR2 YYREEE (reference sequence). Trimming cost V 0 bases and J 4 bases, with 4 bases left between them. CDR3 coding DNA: TGTGCCAGCAGCTTGGACAGCTATGGCTACACCTTC. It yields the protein CASSLDSYGYTF.

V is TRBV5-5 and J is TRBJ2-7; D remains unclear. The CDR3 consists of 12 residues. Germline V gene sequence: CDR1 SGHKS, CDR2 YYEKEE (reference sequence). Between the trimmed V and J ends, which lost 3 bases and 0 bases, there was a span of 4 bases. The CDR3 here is CASSSLSYEQYF. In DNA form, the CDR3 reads TGTGCCAGCAGCTCCCTCTCCTACGAGCAGTACTTC. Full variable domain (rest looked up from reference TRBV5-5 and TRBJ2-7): DAGVTQSPTHLIKTRGQQVTLRCSPISGHKSVSWYQQVLGQGPQFIFQYYEKEERGRGNFPDRFSARQFPNYSSELNVNALLLGDSALYLCASSSLSYEQYFGPGTRLTVT.